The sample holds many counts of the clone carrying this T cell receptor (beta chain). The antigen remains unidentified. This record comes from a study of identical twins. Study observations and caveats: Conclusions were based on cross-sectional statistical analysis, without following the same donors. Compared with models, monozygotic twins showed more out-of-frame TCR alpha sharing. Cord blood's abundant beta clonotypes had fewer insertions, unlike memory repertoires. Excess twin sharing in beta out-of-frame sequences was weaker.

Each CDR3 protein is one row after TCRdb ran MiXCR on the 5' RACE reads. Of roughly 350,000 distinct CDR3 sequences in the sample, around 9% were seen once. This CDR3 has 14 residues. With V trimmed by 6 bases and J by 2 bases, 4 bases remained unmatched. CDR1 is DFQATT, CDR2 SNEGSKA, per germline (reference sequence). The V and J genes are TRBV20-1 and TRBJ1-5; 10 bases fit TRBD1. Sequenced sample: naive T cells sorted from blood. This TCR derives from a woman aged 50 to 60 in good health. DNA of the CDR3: TGCAGTGCAACCGGGACAGGGGGCAATCAGCCCCAGCATTTT. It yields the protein CSATGTGGNQPQHF.